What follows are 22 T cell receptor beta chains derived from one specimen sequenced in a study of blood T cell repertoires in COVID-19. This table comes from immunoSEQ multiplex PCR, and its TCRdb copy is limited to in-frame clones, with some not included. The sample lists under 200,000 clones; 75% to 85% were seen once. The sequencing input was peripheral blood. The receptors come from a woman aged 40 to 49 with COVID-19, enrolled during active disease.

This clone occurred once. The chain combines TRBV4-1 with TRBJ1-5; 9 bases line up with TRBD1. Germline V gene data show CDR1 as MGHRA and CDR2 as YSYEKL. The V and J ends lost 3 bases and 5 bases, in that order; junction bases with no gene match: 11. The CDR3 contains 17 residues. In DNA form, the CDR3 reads TGCGCCAGCAGCCAGCCACCGGGACAGGGAGATCATCAGCCCCAGCATTTT. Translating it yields CASSQPPGQGDHQPQHF.

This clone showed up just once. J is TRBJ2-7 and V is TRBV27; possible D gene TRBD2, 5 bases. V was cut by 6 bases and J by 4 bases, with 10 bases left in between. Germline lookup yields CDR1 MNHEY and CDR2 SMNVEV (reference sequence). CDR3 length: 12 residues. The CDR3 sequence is CASRRSGYEQYF. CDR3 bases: TGTGCCAGCAGGCGGTCGGGGTACGAGCAGTACTTC.

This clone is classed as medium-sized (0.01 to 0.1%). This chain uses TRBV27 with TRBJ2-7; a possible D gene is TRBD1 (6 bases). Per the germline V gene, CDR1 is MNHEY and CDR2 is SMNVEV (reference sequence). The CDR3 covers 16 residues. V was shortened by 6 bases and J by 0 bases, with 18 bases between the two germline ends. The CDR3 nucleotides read TGTGCCAGCAGCCTTACAGGGAGAGGGTCCTCCTACGAGCAGTACTTC. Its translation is CASSLTGRGSSYEQYF.

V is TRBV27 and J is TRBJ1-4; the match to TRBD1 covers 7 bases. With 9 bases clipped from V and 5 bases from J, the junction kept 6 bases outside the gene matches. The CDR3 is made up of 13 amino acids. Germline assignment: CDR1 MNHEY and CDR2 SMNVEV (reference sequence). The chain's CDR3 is CASPQGRNEKLFF. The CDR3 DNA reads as TGTGCCAGTCCACAGGGGAGGAATGAAAAACTGTTTTTT.

The DNA of the CDR3 is TGTGCCAGCAGCGTAACATCAGGGGGCAGTGAAAAACTGTTTTTT. It is translated as CASSVTSGGSEKLFF. The chain joins TRBV7-9 to TRBJ1-4; 8 bases are a match to TRBD1. Germline CDR1 is SEHNR and CDR2 is FQNEAQ (reference sequence). The V gene end was trimmed by 5 bases and the J gene end by 7 bases; junction bases not matched to a gene: 9. CDR3 length: 15 amino acids.

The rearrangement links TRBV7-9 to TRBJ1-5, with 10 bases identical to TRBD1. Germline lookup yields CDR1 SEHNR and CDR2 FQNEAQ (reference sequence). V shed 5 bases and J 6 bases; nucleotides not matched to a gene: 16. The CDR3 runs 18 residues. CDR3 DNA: TGTGCCAGCAGCCAAACTACCCGACAGGGGGCGAAGGGTCAGCCCCAGCATTTT. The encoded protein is CASSQTTRQGAKGQPQHF.

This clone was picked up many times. This CDR3 is CASSQQGLAVGELFF. In DNA form, the CDR3 reads TGCGCCAGCAGCCAACAAGGACTAGCGGTCGGGGAGCTGTTTTTT. The V call is TRBV4-1, the J call TRBJ2-2, with 10 bases that match TRBD2. The V and J ends lost 2 bases and 7 bases, in that order; junction bases with no gene match: 4. The V gene's germline CDR1 is MGHRA and CDR2 YSYEKL. The CDR3 spans 15 residues.

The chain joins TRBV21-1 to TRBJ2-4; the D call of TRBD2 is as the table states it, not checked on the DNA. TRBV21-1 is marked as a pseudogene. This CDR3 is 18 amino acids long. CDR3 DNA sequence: TGTGCCAGCAGCAAACCAACGGCTAGCGGGGGAGTCAAAAACATTCAGTACTTC. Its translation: CASSKPTASGGVKNIQYF.

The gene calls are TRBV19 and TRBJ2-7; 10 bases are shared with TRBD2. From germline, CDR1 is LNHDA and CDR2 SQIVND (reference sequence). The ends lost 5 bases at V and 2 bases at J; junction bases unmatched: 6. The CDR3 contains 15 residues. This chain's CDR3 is CASSPVAGGTYEQYF. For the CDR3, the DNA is TGTGCCAGTAGTCCGGTAGCGGGGGGAACCTACGAGCAGTACTTC.

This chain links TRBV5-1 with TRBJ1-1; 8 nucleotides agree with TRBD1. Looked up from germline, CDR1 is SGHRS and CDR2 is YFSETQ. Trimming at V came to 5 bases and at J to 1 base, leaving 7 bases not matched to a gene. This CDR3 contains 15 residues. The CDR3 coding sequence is TGCGCCAGCAGACCACGAGGACAGGGGAACACTGAAGCTTTCTTT. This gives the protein CASRPRGQGNTEAFF.

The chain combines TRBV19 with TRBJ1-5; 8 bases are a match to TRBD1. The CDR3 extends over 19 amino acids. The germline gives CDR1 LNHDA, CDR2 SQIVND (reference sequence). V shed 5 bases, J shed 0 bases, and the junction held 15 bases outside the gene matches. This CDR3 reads CASSLRGQGSVYSNQPQHF. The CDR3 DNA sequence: TGTGCCAGTAGTCTCCGCGGACAGGGATCAGTGTATAGCAATCAGCCCCAGCATTTT.

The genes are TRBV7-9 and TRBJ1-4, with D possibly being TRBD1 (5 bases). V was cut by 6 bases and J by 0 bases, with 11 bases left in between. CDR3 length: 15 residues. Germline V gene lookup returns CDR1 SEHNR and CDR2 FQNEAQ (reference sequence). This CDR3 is CASSSQGATNEKLFF. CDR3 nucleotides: TGTGCCAGCAGTTCCCAGGGTGCAACTAATGAAAAACTGTTTTTT.

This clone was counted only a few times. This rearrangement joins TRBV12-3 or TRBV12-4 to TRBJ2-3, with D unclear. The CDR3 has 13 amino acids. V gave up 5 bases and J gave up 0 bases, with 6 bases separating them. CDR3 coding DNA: TGTGCCAGCAGTCTTACAAGCACAGATACGCAGTATTTT. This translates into CASSLTSTDTQYF.

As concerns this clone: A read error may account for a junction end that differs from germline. The chain's CDR3 is CASSQGSRGMQNF. The CDR3 DNA reads TGTGCCAGCAGCCAAGGGTCCAGGGGGATGCAGAATTTT. The chain is built from TRBV14 and TRBJ2-3; 7 bases are shared with TRBD1. The CDR3 has 13 amino acids. Germline values: CDR1 SGHDN, CDR2 FVKESK.

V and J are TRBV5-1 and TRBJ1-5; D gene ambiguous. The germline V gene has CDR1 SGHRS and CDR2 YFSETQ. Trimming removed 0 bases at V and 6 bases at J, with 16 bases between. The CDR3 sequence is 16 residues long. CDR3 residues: CASSLEPSGGVQPQHF. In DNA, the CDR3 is TGCGCCAGCAGCTTGGAACCGTCCGGAGGCGTTCAGCCCCAGCATTTT.

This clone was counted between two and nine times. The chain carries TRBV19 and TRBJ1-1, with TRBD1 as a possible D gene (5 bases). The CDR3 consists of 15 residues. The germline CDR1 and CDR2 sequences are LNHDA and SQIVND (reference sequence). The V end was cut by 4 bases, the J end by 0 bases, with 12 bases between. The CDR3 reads CASSRAGGLNTEAFF. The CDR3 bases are TGTGCCAGTAGTAGGGCCGGGGGGTTGAACACTGAAGCTTTCTTT.

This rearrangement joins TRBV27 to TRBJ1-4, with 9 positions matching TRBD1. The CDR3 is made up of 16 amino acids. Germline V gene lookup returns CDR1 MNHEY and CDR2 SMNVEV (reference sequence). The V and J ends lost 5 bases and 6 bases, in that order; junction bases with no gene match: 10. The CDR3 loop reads CASSPPATGGYEKLFF. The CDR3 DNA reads TGTGCCAGCAGTCCGCCAGCGACAGGGGGTTATGAAAAACTGTTTTTT. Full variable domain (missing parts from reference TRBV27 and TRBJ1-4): EAQVTQNPRYLITVTGKKLTVTCSQNMNHEYMSWYRQDPGLGLRQIYYSMNVEVTDKGDVPEGYKVSRKEKRNFPLILESPSPNQTSLYFCASSPPATGGYEKLFFGSGTQLSVL.

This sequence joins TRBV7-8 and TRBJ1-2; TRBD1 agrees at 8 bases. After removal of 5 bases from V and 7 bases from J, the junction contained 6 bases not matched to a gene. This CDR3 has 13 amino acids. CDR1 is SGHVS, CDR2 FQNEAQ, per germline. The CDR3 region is CASSPLQGAGYTF. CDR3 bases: TGTGCCAGCAGCCCCCTCCAGGGGGCTGGCTACACCTTC. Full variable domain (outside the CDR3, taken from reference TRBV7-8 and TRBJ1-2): GAGVSQSPRYKVAKRGQDVALRCDPISGHVSLFWYQQALGQGPEFLTYFQNEAQLDKSGLPSDRFFAERPEGSVSTLKIQRTQQEDSAVYLCASSPLQGAGYTFGSGTRLTVV.

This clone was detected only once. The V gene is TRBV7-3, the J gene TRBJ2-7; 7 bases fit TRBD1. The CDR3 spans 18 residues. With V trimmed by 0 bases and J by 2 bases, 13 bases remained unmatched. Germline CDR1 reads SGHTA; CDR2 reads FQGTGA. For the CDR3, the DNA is TGTGCCAGCAGCTTAACCGCCCCGACAGGGTCGGGAACCTACGAGCAGTACTTC. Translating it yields CASSLTAPTGSGTYEQYF.

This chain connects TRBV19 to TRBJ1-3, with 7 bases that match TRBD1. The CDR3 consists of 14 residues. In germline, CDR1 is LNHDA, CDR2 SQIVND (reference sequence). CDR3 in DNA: TGTGACGATGGGACAGCCTGCTCTGGAAACACCATATATTTT. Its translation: CDDGTACSGNTIYF.

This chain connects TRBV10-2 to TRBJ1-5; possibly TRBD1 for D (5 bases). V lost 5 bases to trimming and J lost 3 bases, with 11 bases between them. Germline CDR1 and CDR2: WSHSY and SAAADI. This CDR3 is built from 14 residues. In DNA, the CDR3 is TGCGCCAGCAGTTGGGGGGTGGTCAATCAGCCCCAGCATTTT. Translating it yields CASSWGVVNQPQHF.

CDR3 sequence reads: CASSFDRTEAFF. The DNA for the CDR3 is TGTGCCAGCAGCTTCGACAGGACTGAAGCTTTCTTT. V is TRBV5-4 and J is TRBJ1-1; the D gene is possibly TRBD1 (6 bases). This CDR3 has 12 residues. With 2 bases removed from V and 5 bases from J, the gap between germline ends came to 7 bases. Germline assignment: CDR1 SGHNT and CDR2 YYREEE (reference sequence).